The following is a T cell receptor (beta chain) sequence with its context. Its target is unknown. Researchers ran the PCR with 60 Vbeta and 13 Jbeta primers. Clones were sequenced by immunoSEQ multiplex PCR, and TCRdb holds only the in-frame ones, with some missing. The repertoire holds about 120,000 clones, with over 65% as singletons. This specimen comes from a study of cytomegalovirus exposure and HLA in healthy donors. Whole-study findings and limits: Later on, a genetic analysis was performed. It linked a missense variant in DCLRE1C with V- and J-gene trimming of TCR beta. Excluded were some V segments that proved indistinguishable, including TRBV6-2 and TRBV6-3. Rarity held for most TCR sequences, but there were some public TCRs that occurred in many donors.

Germline CDR1 and CDR2: SGHRS and YFSETQ. This CDR3 is built from 15 residues. V gave up 5 bases and J gave up 0 bases, with 11 bases separating them. This chain links TRBV5-1 with TRBJ2-2; the D is unclear. Sequencing input: PBMCs. The source of this sequence is a woman in her thirties in good health and CMV-seropositive. CDR3 nucleotides: TGCGCCAGCAGTTTTGTACACACGAACACCGGGGAGCTGTTTTTT. This encodes CASSFVHTNTGELFF.